This entry concerns a single T cell receptor (beta chain). Its specificity is not known. CDR1 and CDR2 from the germline V gene are SGHDT and YYEEEE. Between the trimmed V and J ends, which lost 3 bases and 3 bases, there was a span of 12 bases. This CDR3 has 14 amino acids. The sample is drawn from a study of blood T cells in healthy people across ages. Study outcomes and limitations: TCR beta diversity correlated strongly with naive T cell percentage.

A sample-barcoded 5' primer and a J-beta primer mix were used in a second PCR of about 7 to 12 cycles. TCRdb fed the 5' RACE reads into MiXCR, producing one record per CDR3 protein. The repertoire has roughly 1.7 million distinct CDR3 sequences, about 35% of them found once; the top ten carry about 11%. The receptor was derived from a woman under 40 in good health. Sequencing was carried out using blood. V is TRBV5-6 and J is TRBJ2-5; weak D call: TRBD2 (5 bases). The CDR3 here is CASSSLRAEETQYF. In DNA form, the CDR3 reads TGTGCCAGCAGCTCTCTGAGGGCCGAAGAGACCCAGTACTTC.